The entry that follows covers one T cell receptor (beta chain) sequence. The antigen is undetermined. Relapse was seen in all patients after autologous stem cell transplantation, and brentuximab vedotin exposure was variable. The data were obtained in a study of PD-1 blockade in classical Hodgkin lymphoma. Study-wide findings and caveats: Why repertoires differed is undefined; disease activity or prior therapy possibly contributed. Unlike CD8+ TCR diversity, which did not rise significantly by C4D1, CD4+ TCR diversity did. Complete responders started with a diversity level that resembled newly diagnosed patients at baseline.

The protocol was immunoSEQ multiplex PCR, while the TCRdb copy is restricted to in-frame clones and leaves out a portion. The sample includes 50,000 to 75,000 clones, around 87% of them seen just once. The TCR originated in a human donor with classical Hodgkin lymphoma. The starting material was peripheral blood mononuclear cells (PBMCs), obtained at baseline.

CDR3 coding DNA: TGTGCCAGCAGTTTTCCTGACAGAGGCTACACCTTC. It specifies CASSFPDRGYTF. V and J are TRBV5-6 and TRBJ1-2; D may be TRBD1 (5 bases). CDR1 and CDR2 from the germline V gene are SGHDT and YYEEEE. V gave up 5 bases and J gave up 8 bases, with 13 bases separating them. The CDR3 runs to 12 residues.